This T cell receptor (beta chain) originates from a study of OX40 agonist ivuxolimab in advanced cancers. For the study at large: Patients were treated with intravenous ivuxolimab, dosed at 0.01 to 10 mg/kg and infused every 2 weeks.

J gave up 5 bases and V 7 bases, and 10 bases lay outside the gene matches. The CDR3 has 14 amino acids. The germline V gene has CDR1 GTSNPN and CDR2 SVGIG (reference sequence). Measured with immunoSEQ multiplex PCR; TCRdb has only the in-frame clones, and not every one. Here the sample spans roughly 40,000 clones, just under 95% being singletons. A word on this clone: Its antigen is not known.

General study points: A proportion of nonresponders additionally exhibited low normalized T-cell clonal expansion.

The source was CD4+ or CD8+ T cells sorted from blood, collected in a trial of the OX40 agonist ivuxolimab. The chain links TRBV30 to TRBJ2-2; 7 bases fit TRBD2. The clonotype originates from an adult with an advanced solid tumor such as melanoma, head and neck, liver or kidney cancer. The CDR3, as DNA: TGTGCCTCGTCAACGTCAGCGGGAACCGGGGAGCTGTTTTTT. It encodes CASSTSAGTGELFF.